Listed below are T cell receptor beta chains from one sample, sequenced in a study of cytomegalovirus exposure and HLA in healthy donors. Only in-frame clones appear in the TCRdb table, and some are missing; sequencing was by immunoSEQ multiplex PCR. The table includes over 85,000 clones, around 86% detected once. Sequences were obtained from PBMCs. The receptors were sampled from a man aged 40-49 years in good health and CMV-seronegative. Both conserved end residues are part of each CDR3. Fields, in order: CDR3 DNA, CDR3 protein, V gene, clone size, CDR3 length, J gene, D gene. D genes are given only for firm matches. The listing skips clone size in some rows; elsewhere it reads once, few, many or a size class.

TGCGCCAGCAGCTTACAGTCACCTAGCACAGATACGCAGTATTTT,CASSLQSPSTDTQYF,TRBV5-1,-,15,TRBJ2-3,-
TGCGCCAGCAGCGCGCTTCCGAAGTCCTATGGCTACACCTTC,CASSALPKSYGYTF,TRBV4-3,-,14,TRBJ1-2,-
TGTGCCAGCAGCGCGACTAGCAAGTCCTACGAGCAGTACTTC,CASSATSKSYEQYF,TRBV7-8,-,14,TRBJ2-7,TRBD2
TGTGCCAGCAGTTTAGGACAGCTGAACACTGAAGCTTTCTTT,CASSLGQLNTEAFF,TRBV28,-,14,TRBJ1-1,-
TGCAGCGCACAGGGTTCAACTGAAGCTTTCTTT,CSAQGSTEAFF,TRBV29-1,-,11,TRBJ1-1,-
TGTGCCAGTAGTCCCGGACAGTTTAGCTCCTACGAGCAGTACTTC,CASSPGQFSSYEQYF,TRBV19,-,15,TRBJ2-7,-
TGTGCCAGCAGCTTGGACAGGGGGGGGTCCTACGAGCAGTACTTC,CASSLDRGGSYEQYF,TRBV5-6,-,15,TRBJ2-7,-
TGCAGCGTTGCAGGGGGCCCTAATGAAAAACTGTTTTTT,CSVAGGPNEKLFF,TRBV29-1,-,13,TRBJ1-4,TRBD1
TGTGCCAGCAGCTTAGGGGCAGGGGGATTGTCCTATAATTCACCCCTCCACTTT,CASSLGAGGLSYNSPLHF,TRBV7-9,-,18,TRBJ1-6,TRBD1
TGCGCCAGCAGCTTGGAAGGACAGGGGTACAATGAGCAGTTCTTC,CASSLEGQGYNEQFF,TRBV5-1,-,15,TRBJ2-1,TRBD1
TGTGCCAGCAGCTTAGCGAGGGGGACAGGGGAGAGCAATCAGCCCCAGCATTTT,CASSLARGTGESNQPQHF,TRBV7-9,-,18,TRBJ1-5,TRBD1
TGTGCCAGCAGTTTTGGGGAGGGGCGTGCGGGCTACACCTTC,CASSFGEGRAGYTF,TRBV13,-,14,TRBJ1-2,-
TGCAGCGTCTCACCGGGAGGTTCCTACGAGCAGTACTTC,CSVSPGGSYEQYF,TRBV29-1,-,13,TRBJ2-7,TRBD2
TGTGCCGGCGACAGGAGCTCTGGAAACACCATATATTTT,CAGDRSSGNTIYF,TRBV7-9,-,13,TRBJ1-3,-
TGTGCCAGCAGCAGTGCGGCCTCCTACGAGCAGTACTTC,CASSSAASYEQYF,TRBV28,few,13,TRBJ2-7,-
TGCGCCAGCAGCTCCTCCACCCGCCCTAGCGGGGGACTTCCTAGCACAGATACGCAGTATTTT,CASSSSTRPSGGLPSTDTQYF,TRBV5-1,-,21,TRBJ2-3,TRBD2
TGTGCCAGCAGTTTCCAGGGACAGAATTACGAGCAGTACTTC,CASSFQGQNYEQYF,TRBV27,once,14,TRBJ2-7,TRBD1
TGTGCCAGCAGTCAACAGAAGAACACTGAAGCTTTCTTT,CASSQQKNTEAFF,TRBV6-1,-,13,TRBJ1-1,-
TGTGCCAGCAGTTACTCCCCCGAGGGAACTGAAGCTTTCTTT,CASSYSPEGTEAFF,TRBV6-5,-,14,TRBJ1-1,-
TGTGCCAGCAGCTGGACAGGGGAAGGGAAGACCCAGTACTTC,CASSWTGEGKTQYF,TRBV5-4,-,14,TRBJ2-5,TRBD1
TGTGCCAGCAGGGCTGACTGGGGCCTAGGTGAAAAACTGTTTTTT,CASRADWGLGEKLFF,TRBV2,-,15,TRBJ1-4,-
TGTGCCAGCAGCTTCACTAGCGGTACCTACGAGCAGTACTTC,CASSFTSGTYEQYF,TRBV7-2,-,14,TRBJ2-7,TRBD2
TGCAGCGTTCCCCCTGATGGCGAGAAGCGGTTCTTC,CSVPPDGEKRFF,TRBV29-1,-,12,TRBJ2-1,-
TGCGCCAGCAGCCACCTTGATCAGCCCCAGCATTTT,CASSHLDQPQHF,TRBV4-1,-,12,TRBJ1-5,-
TGTGCCAGCAGCTTTCCCAGCGGGGGGCACGATGAGCAGTTCTTC,CASSFPSGGHDEQFF,TRBV5-4,-,15,TRBJ2-1,TRBD2
TGCAGTGCTACCGATGGCTACACCTTC,CSATDGYTF,TRBV20-1,-,9,TRBJ1-2,-
TGTGCCAGCAGCATCCGGGACAGGGCTTACAATGAGCAGTTCTTC,CASSIRDRAYNEQFF,TRBV5-6,-,15,TRBJ2-1,TRBD1
TGTGCCATCAGTGAATATCTTAGCAATCAGCCCCAGCATTTT,CAISEYLSNQPQHF,TRBV10-3,-,14,TRBJ1-5,-
TGTGCCACCAGCGTCGGACGGACAGGGGGCAATCAGCCCCAGCATTTT,CATSVGRTGGNQPQHF,TRBV15,once,16,TRBJ1-5,TRBD1
TGTGCCAGCCGCCGACAGGGGCGCCCTCATGGCTACACCTTC,CASRRQGRPHGYTF,TRBV5-4,-,14,TRBJ1-2,TRBD1
TGTGCCAGCAGCTTATCCCAGGGGCGTGAGCAGTTCTTC,CASSLSQGREQFF,TRBV7-7,once,13,TRBJ2-1,-
TGCGCCAGCAGCCGGGACTACCAGATTTTTTTT,CASSRDYQIFF,TRBV4-1,-,11,TRBJ2-3,TRBD2
TGTGCCAGCTCCTCGGGAGGAACAGCGGATGGCTACACCTTC,CASSSGGTADGYTF,TRBV18,-,14,TRBJ1-2,-
TGTGCCTGGAGTAACGGAAAGGGGAAGATTGCAAAACTGTTTTTT,CAWSNGKGKIAKLFF,TRBV30,-,15,TRBJ1-4,-
TGTGCCAGCAGCTTAAATGGCAGGTCAACCTACAATGAGCAGTTCTTC,CASSLNGRSTYNEQFF,TRBV7-3,-,16,TRBJ2-1,-
TGTGCCAGCAGTCCGGAAAGCGGGGGCGGTTACAATGAGCAGTTCTTC,CASSPESGGGYNEQFF,TRBV6-4,-,16,TRBJ2-1,TRBD2
TGTGCCAGCAGCAAAAGACGGACAGATAATAATTCACCCCTCCACTTT,CASSKRRTDNNSPLHF,TRBV21-1,-,16,TRBJ1-6,-
TGTGCCATTGGACAGGGCCCAGATACGCAGTATTTT,CAIGQGPDTQYF,TRBV28,-,12,TRBJ2-3,TRBD1
TGTGCCAGCAGAGCGACAGGTTCTGTCAATCAGCCCCAGCATTTT,CASRATGSVNQPQHF,TRBV2,-,15,TRBJ1-5,-
TGCAGCGTTGACGCTAGCCAAGAGACCCAGTACTTC,CSVDASQETQYF,TRBV29-1,-,12,TRBJ2-5,-
TGTGCCAGCAGTTTACTTACAGGGGGCACCGGGGAGCTGTTTTTT,CASSLLTGGTGELFF,TRBV28,few,15,TRBJ2-2,TRBD1
TGTGCCAGCAGCCTCCGGGACAGAACGAACACCGGGGAGCTGTTTTTT,CASSLRDRTNTGELFF,TRBV7-8,-,16,TRBJ2-2,TRBD1
TGCGCCAGCAGCTTCGGCGGGGCCAAAAACATTCAGTACTTC,CASSFGGAKNIQYF,TRBV5-1,-,14,TRBJ2-4,-
TGTGCCAGCAGCACAACTAGCTCCTACAATGAGCAGTTCTTC,CASSTTSSYNEQFF,TRBV25-1,-,14,TRBJ2-1,-
TGCGCCGGCAGCTTGGGGAGCACCGGGGAGCTGTTTTTT,CAGSLGSTGELFF,TRBV5-1,-,13,TRBJ2-2,-
TGTGCCAGCAGCTTAGCAGGGTACTATAATTCACCCCTCCACTTT,CASSLAGYYNSPLHF,TRBV11-2,-,15,TRBJ1-6,-
TGTGCCAGCAGCCCCACAGCGAACACTGAAGCTTTCTTT,CASSPTANTEAFF,TRBV5-4,few,13,TRBJ1-1,-
TGTGCCAGCTCACCCTCGACAGGGTCGTCGACTGAAGCTTTCTTT,CASSPSTGSSTEAFF,TRBV18,-,15,TRBJ1-1,TRBD1
TGTGCCAGCAGCTTCTTTGAGGGTGTTCATCGGGTAGGCCCTCAAGCTTTCTTT,CASSFFEGVHRVGPQAFF,TRBV5-4,-,18,TRBJ1-1,-
TGTGCCAGCAGCTTGAGCCGGGACAAAGAAGCTTTCTTT,CASSLSRDKEAFF,TRBV7-3,-,13,TRBJ1-1,-
TGTGCCAGCAGTGAAGAAAGACAGAATCAGCCCCAGCATTTT,CASSEERQNQPQHF,TRBV2,-,14,TRBJ1-5,-
TGTGCCATCAGTGAGTCTAGTGACACCGGGGAGCTGTTTTTT,CAISESSDTGELFF,TRBV10-3,-,14,TRBJ2-2,-
TGTGCCAGCAGCCCGGGAGATAGGAATGGCTACACCTTC,CASSPGDRNGYTF,TRBV5-5,once,13,TRBJ1-2,-